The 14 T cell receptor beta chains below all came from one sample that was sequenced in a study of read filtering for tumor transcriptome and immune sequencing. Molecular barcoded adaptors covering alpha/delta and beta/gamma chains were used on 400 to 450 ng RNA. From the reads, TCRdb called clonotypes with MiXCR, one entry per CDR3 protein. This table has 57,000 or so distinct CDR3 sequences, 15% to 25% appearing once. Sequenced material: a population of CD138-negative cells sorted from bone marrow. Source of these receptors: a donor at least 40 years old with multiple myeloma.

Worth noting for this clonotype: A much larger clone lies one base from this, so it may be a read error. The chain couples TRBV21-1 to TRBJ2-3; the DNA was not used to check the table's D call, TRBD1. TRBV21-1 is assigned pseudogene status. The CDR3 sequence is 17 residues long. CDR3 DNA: TGTGCCGGCAGCATAAGTCGTCCGGGACTAGCACCAGATACGCAGTATTTT. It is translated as CAGSISRPGLAPDTQYF.

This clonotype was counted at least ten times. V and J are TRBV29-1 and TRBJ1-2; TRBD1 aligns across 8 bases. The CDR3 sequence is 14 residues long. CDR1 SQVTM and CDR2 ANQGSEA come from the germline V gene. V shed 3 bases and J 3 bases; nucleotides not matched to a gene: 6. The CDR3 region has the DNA TGCAGCGTTGAGTCACCACAGGGGGACTATGGCTACACCTTC. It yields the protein CSVESPQGDYGYTF.

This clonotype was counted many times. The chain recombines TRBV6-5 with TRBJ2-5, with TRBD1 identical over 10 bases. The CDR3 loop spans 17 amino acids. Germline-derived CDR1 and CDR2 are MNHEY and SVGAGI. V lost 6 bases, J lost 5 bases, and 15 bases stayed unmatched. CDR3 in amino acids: CASSLGQGIAGAETQYF. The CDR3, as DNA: TGTGCCAGCAGCTTGGGACAGGGGATAGCGGGCGCGGAGACCCAGTACTTC.

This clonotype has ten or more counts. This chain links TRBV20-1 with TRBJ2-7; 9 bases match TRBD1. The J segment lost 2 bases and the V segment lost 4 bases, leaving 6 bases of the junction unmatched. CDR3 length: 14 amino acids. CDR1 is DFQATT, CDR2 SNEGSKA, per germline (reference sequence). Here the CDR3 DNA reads TGCAGTGCTAACTCTGGACAGGGGACCTACGAGCAGTACTTC. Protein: CSANSGQGTYEQYF.

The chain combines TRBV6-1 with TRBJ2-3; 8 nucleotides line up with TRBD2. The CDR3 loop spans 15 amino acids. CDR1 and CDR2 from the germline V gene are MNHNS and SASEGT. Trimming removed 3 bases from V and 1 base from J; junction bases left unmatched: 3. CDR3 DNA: TGTGCCAGCAGTGAGGGCGGGGGGCGCACAGATACGCAGTATTTT. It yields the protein CASSEGGGRTDTQYF.

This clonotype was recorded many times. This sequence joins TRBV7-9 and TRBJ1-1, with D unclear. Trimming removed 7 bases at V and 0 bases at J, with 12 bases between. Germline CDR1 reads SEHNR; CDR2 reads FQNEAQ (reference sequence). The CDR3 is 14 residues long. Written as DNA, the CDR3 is TGTGCCAGCATCCGAAGCAGCTTGAACACTGAAGCTTTCTTT. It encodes CASIRSSLNTEAFF. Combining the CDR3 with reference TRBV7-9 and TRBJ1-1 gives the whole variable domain DTGVSQNPRHKITKRGQNVTFRCDPISEHNRLYWYRQTLGQGPEFLTYFQNEAQLEKSRLLSDRFSAERPKGSFSTLEIQRTEQGDSAMYLCASIRSSLNTEAFFGQGTRLTVV.

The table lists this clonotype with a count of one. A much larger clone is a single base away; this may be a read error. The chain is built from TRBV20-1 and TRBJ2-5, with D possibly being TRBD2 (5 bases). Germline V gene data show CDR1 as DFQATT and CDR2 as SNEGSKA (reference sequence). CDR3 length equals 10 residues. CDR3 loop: CSASWEIQYF. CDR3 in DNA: TGCAGTGCTAGTTGGGAGATCCAGTACTTC.

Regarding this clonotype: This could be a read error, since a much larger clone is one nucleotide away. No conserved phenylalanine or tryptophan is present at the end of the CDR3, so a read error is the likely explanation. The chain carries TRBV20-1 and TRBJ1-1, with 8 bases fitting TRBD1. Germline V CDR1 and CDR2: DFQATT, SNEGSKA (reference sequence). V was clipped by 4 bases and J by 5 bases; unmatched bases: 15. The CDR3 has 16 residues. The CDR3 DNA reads TGCAGTGCTACGGCAGGGGGCTTACCCGGGGGAACTGAAGCTTTCCTT. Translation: CSATAGGLPGGTEAFL.

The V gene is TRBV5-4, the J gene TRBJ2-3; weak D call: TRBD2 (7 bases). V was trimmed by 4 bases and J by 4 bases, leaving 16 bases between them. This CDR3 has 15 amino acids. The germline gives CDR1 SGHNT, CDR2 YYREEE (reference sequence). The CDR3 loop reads CASSRRRGAPDTQYF. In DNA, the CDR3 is TGTGCCAGCAGCCGACGTCGGGGGGCCCCAGATACGCAGTATTTT. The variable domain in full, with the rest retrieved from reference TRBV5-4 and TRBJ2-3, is ETGVTQSPTHLIKTRGQQVTLRCSSQSGHNTVSWYQQALGQGPQFIFQYYREEENGRGNFPPRFSGLQFPNYSSELNVNALELDDSALYLCASSRRRGAPDTQYFGPGTRLTVL.

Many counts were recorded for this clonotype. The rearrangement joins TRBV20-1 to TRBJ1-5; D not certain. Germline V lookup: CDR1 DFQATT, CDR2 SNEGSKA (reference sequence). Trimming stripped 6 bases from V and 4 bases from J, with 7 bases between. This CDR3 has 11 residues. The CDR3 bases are TGCAGTGCCCAGTCAAATCAGCCCCAGCATTTT. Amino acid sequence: CSAQSNQPQHF.

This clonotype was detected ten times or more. The CDR3 DNA is TGTGCCAGCAGTGAAGCGCCATGGCAGTTCTTC. This translates into CASSEAPWQFF. The chain uses TRBV6-1 and TRBJ2-1, with no clear D. The CDR3 loop spans 11 amino acids. The germline V and J ends were trimmed by 0 bases and 12 bases, with 6 bases remaining between them. The V gene's germline CDR1 is MNHNS and CDR2 SASEGT.

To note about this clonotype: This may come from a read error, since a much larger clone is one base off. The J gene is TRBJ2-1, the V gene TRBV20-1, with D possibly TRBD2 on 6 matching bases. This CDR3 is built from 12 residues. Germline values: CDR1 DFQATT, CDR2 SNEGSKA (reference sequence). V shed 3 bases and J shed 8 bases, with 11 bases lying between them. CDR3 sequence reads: CSASGGGYEQFF. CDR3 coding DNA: TGCAGTGCTAGCGGGGGTGGGTATGAGCAGTTCTTC.

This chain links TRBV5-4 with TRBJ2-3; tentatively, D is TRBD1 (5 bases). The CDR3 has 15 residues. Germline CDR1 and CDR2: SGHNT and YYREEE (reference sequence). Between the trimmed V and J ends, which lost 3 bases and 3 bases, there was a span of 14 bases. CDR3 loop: CASSSRVIRTDTQYF. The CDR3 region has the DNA TGTGCCAGCAGCTCCAGGGTAATCCGGACAGATACGCAGTATTTT.

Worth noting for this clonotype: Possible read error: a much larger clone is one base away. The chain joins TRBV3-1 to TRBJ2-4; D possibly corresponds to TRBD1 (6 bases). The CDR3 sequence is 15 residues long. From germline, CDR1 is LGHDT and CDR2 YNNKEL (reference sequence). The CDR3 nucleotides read TGTGCCAGCAGCCAAGGGGCAGGGGCCAAATACATTCAGTACTTC. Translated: CASSQGAGAKYIQYF. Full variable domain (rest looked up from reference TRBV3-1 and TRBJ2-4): DTAVSQTPKYLVTQMGNDKSIKCEQNLGHDTMYWYKQDSKKFLKIMFSYNNKELIINETVPNRFSPKSPDKAHLNLHINSLELGDSAVYFCASSQGAGAKYIQYFGAGTRLSVL.